A selection of T cell receptor beta chains follows, all from one sample in a study of vaccination and CD4 T cells after COVID-19. TCRdb re-analysed the PCR reads in MiXCR, keeping a single row per CDR3 protein. The sample holds about 8,000 distinct CDR3 sequences, about 46% seen once. The antigens of these receptors remain unknown. The specimen sequenced was CD4+ T cells from blood, cultured in vitro. The receptor source for this set is a human donor who had recovered from COVID-19. Each CDR3 is given with its conserved first and last residue. D genes are given only for firm matches. The size entry is marked missing in some rows and otherwise reads once, few, many or a size class.

TRBJ1-1	.	TRBD1	TRBV6-1	TGTGCCAGCAACCCAGCTAGGGACAGGGGGCGGAACACTGAAGCTTTCTTT	CASNPARDRGRNTEAFF
TRBJ2-3	medium-sized	.	TRBV7-2	TGTGCCAGCAGCTTGCCAGATACGCAGTATTTT	CASSLPDTQYF
TRBJ2-3	.	TRBD2	TRBV7-3	TGTGCCAGCAGCTTTAGGGCCAGGGGACTAGACTCCCCAGATACGCAGTATTTT	CASSFRARGLDSPDTQYF
TRBJ1-6	.	TRBD1	TRBV7-8	TGTGCCAGCAGCTTTATGACAGGGGTCCTCATCTCACCCCTCCACTTT	CASSFMTGVLISPLHF
TRBJ2-2	.	TRBD1	TRBV2	TGTGCCAGCCAGACAGGGGGGAACACCGGGGAGCTGTTTTTT	CASQTGGNTGELFF
TRBJ1-1	.	.	TRBV6-2/TRBV6-3	TGTGCCAGCAGCCCTGGGACGTTGAACACTGAAGCTTTCTTT	CASSPGTLNTEAFF
TRBJ2-1	.	.	TRBV24-1	TGTGCCACCAGTGATTTCACGGGCAGGGGGGAACTTGGTGAGCAGTTCTTC	CATSDFTGRGELGEQFF
TRBJ2-3	.	TRBD2	TRBV5-1	TGCGCCAGCAGCTTGGGACTAGCGGGAGTCACAGATACGCAGTATTTT	CASSLGLAGVTDTQYF
TRBJ2-6	.	.	TRBV7-6	TGTGCCAGCAGCCTTCAAGGGAACGCTGGGGCCAACGTCCTGACTTTC	CASSLQGNAGANVLTF
TRBJ1-1	.	TRBD1	TRBV18	TGTGCCAGCTCACCACCGGGAAGGGGGCTGCCTGAAGCTTTCTTT	CASSPPGRGLPEAFF
TRBJ2-7	.	TRBD1	TRBV19	TGTGCCAGTGGGGACAGAGCAACCGAGCAGTACTTC	CASGDRATEQYF
TRBJ1-1	.	TRBD1	TRBV20-1	TGCAGTGCTTGCACAGGGGGGGGCACTGAAGCTTTCTTT	CSACTGGGTEAFF
TRBJ1-2	few	TRBD1	TRBV19	TGTGCCAGTAGTCAACAGGGGAACTATGGCTACACCTTC	CASSQQGNYGYTF
TRBJ1-3	once	.	TRBV5-4	TGTGCCAGCAGCTTGGATTTGGCCTCCTCTGGAAACACCATATATTTT	CASSLDLASSGNTIYF
TRBJ2-3	.	.	TRBV19	TGTGCCAGTAGTATAGGAAATAGGGGGGGATTCACAGATACGCAGTATTTT	CASSIGNRGGFTDTQYF
TRBJ1-2	.	TRBD1	TRBV5-1	TGCGCCAGCAGCTCGGGACAGGTTGAGGGTCATGGCTACACCTTC	CASSSGQVEGHGYTF
TRBJ1-1	few	.	TRBV11-3	TGTGCCAGCAGCTTATTACAGAACACTGAAGCTTTCTTT	CASSLLQNTEAFF
TRBJ2-7	medium-sized	TRBD2	TRBV5-6	TGTGCCAGCAGCTTGTTGTTAGCGGGCAACTACGAGCAGTACTTC	CASSLLLAGNYEQYF
TRBJ1-5	.	TRBD1	TRBV19	TGTGCCAGTAAACCAAGGGGGCAAATCAATCAGCCCCAGCATTTT	CASKPRGQINQPQHF
TRBJ2-1	.	TRBD1	TRBV6-2/TRBV6-3	TGTGCCAGCAGGACCTCGGCAGGGGGCGTAGGAAATGAGCAGTTCTTC	CASRTSAGGVGNEQFF
TRBJ2-3	.	.	TRBV6-5	TGTGCCAGCAGTTCGCTTTCTAGCACAGATACGCAGTATTTT	CASSSLSSTDTQYF
TRBJ1-2	few	TRBD1	TRBV15	TGTGCCACCAGCTGGGGGGGACAGGAGGTCCGTGGCTACACCTTC	CATSWGGQEVRGYTF
TRBJ2-1	.	TRBD1	TRBV24-1	TGTGCCACCAGTGACCGACAGGGGGCCAATGAGCAGTTCTTC	CATSDRQGANEQFF
TRBJ2-3	.	.	TRBV27	TGTGCCAGCAGTTCCGAGTACGGCAGGGAGGCACGAGGCACAGATACGCAGTATTTT	CASSSEYGREARGTDTQYF